A selection of T cell receptor beta chains follows, all from one sample in a study of T-cell memory formation after mild COVID-19. TCRdb redid the calling of the 5' RACE reads with MiXCR, one entry per CDR3 protein. In the table there are some 54,000 distinct CDR3 sequences, around a tenth of which are singletons. Sequencing was performed on PBMCs or a T cell subset sorted from them (not recorded which). The source is a man younger than 35 who had mild COVID-19 (a few samples of this study predate the infection). Cell type and time point are not known. Each CDR3 is given with its conserved first and last residue. The order of the fields is D gene, V gene, clone size, CDR3 length, J gene, CDR3 DNA, CDR3 protein. The D gene is left open where the match is weak. Only some rows state a clone size, as once, few, many or a class for expanded clones.

NA	TRBV20-1	NA	14	TRBJ1-3	TGCAGTGCCCCTCGGACCGGGGATGGAAACACCATATATTTT	CSAPRTGDGNTIYF
TRBD1	TRBV12-3/TRBV12-4	few	13	TRBJ1-3	TGTGCCAGCAGTGCGACAGGGGGTAACACCATATATTTT	CASSATGGNTIYF
NA	TRBV7-9	few	13	TRBJ1-4	TGTGCCAGCAGCTTTTCAGGGATTGAAAAACTGTTTTTT	CASSFSGIEKLFF
NA	TRBV7-2	many	15	TRBJ2-3	TGTGCCAGCAGCTTAGCGCTAACATTCACAGATACGCAGTATTTT	CASSLALTFTDTQYF
TRBD2	TRBV6-6	many	18	TRBJ2-3	TGTGCCAGCAGTCCACCCCCCGGGACTAGCGGGGGTACAGATACGCAGTATTTT	CASSPPPGTSGGTDTQYF
NA	TRBV29-1	few	16	TRBJ2-3	TGCAGCGTTGAAGAAAATATCGGCAGACTCACAGATACGCAGTATTTT	CSVEENIGRLTDTQYF
TRBD2	TRBV5-1	NA	15	TRBJ2-7	TGCGCCAGCAGACAAATTAGCGGGGGGACCTACGAGCAGTACTTC	CASRQISGGTYEQYF
NA	TRBV4-3	NA	12	TRBJ1-2	TGCGCCAGCAGCCGGGGGAGAGAGGGCTACACCTTC	CASSRGREGYTF
NA	TRBV7-2	NA	15	TRBJ2-2	TGTGCCAGCAGCTTAGCTCTGGTTAATGCTGGGGAGCTGTTTTTT	CASSLALVNAGELFF
NA	TRBV3-1	NA	15	TRBJ2-1	TGTGCCAGCAGCCGCTCAGGGACCCGAGCCAATGAGCAGTTCTTC	CASSRSGTRANEQFF
TRBD1	TRBV5-1	few	14	TRBJ2-3	TGCGCCAGCAGTGGGACAGGGGGTGCGGATACGCAGTATTTT	CASSGTGGADTQYF
NA	TRBV6-6	few	13	TRBJ2-2	TGTGCCAGCAGTTACTCAAGGACCGGGGAGCTGTTTTTT	CASSYSRTGELFF
NA	TRBV5-4	few	13	TRBJ2-7	TGTGCCAGCAGCTTCTTCGATACTCGGGAGCAGTACTTC	CASSFFDTREQYF
TRBD2	TRBV12-3/TRBV12-4	NA	14	TRBJ2-3	TGTGCCAGCAGGTCTAGCGGGGGCACAGATACGCAGTATTTT	CASRSSGGTDTQYF
NA	TRBV7-9	many	16	TRBJ2-1	TGTGCCAGCAGCAGGGGCCCCCAGGGACGTCGGAATGAGCAGTTCTTC	CASSRGPQGRRNEQFF
TRBD1	TRBV6-5	few	14	TRBJ2-7	TGTGCCAGCAGACAGGGGATATCCACCTACGAGCAGTACTTC	CASRQGISTYEQYF
TRBD2	TRBV5-6	few	14	TRBJ2-1	TGTGCCAGCAGGTCTAGCGGGGGGGCCTGGGAGCAGTTCTTC	CASRSSGGAWEQFF
NA	TRBV7-9	NA	14	TRBJ1-3	TGTGCCAGCAGCTTAGCCCCGAATGGAAACACCATATATTTT	CASSLAPNGNTIYF
TRBD1	TRBV5-1	few	14	TRBJ2-3	TGCGCCAGTAATCCGGGACAGAAGACAGATACGCAGTATTTT	CASNPGQKTDTQYF
TRBD1	TRBV5-6	NA	15	TRBJ1-2	TGTGCCAGCACCCTGGGACAGGGAAACTACTATGGCTACACCTTC	CASTLGQGNYYGYTF
NA	TRBV5-1	few	15	TRBJ2-7	TGCGCCAGCAGCTTGGTTGGTAAAGGGGCGAGGGAGCAGTACTTC	CASSLVGKGAREQYF
NA	TRBV4-3	few	13	TRBJ1-1	TGCGCCAGCAGCCACCGGCGACAGACTGAAGCTTTCTTT	CASSHRRQTEAFF
NA	TRBV20-1	NA	14	TRBJ1-2	TGCAGTGCTCGCGAGACTGGGAGTCTAGAGGGCTACACCTTC	CSARETGSLEGYTF
TRBD2	TRBV28	NA	13	TRBJ2-1	TGTGCCAGCGCTAGCGGCCAAGACAATGAGCAGTTCTTC	CASASGQDNEQFF
TRBD1	TRBV12-3/TRBV12-4	NA	14	TRBJ1-5	TGTGCCAGCAGGGGACAGGGCGACAATCAGCCCCAGCATTTT	CASRGQGDNQPQHF
NA	TRBV5-5	few	16	TRBJ1-1	TGTGCCAGCAGCTTAACCGGGGACCCAACCAAGGCTGAAGCTTTCTTT	CASSLTGDPTKAEAFF
TRBD2	TRBV7-2	few	14	TRBJ2-5	TGTGCCAGCAGTGCCGGGGGGGCTTCGGAGACCCAGTACTTC	CASSAGGASETQYF
TRBD2	TRBV11-2	NA	15	TRBJ2-3	TGTGCCAGCAGACGCATAGCGGGGGGGGCCGATACGCAGTATTTT	CASRRIAGGADTQYF
NA	TRBV5-1	NA	14	TRBJ2-7	TGCGCCAGCAGCTTTTTCGGCCCATCCTACGAGCAGTACTTC	CASSFFGPSYEQYF
TRBD2	TRBV12-5	few	13	TRBJ2-1	TGTGCTAGTGGGCGGGGGTCTATGAATGAGCAGTTCTTC	CASGRGSMNEQFF